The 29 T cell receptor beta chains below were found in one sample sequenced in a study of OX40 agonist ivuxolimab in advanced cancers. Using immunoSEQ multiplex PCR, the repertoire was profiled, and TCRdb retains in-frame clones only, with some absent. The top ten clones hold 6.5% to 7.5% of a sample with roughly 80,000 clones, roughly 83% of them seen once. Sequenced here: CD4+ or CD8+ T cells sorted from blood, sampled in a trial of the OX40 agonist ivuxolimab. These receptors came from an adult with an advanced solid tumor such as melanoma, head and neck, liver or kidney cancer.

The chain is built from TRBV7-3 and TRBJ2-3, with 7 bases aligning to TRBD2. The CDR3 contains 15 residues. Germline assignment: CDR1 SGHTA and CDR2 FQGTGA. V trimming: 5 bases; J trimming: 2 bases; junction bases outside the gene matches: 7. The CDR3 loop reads CASSTSAGNTDTQYF. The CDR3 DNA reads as TGTGCCAGCAGCACCTCAGCGGGAAACACAGATACGCAGTATTTT.

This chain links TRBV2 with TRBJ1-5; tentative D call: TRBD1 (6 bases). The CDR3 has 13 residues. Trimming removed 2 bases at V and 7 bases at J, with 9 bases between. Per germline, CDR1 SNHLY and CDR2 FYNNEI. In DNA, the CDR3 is TGTGCCAGCAGTGAAAGGGGGGCCCAGCCCCAGCATTTT. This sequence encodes CASSERGAQPQHF. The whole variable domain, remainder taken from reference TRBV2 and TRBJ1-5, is EPEVTQTPSHQVTQMGQEVILRCVPISNHLYFYWYRQILGQKVEFLVSFYNNEISEKSEIFDDQFSVERPDGSNFTLKIRSTKLEDSAMYFCASSERGAQPQHFGDGTRLSIL.

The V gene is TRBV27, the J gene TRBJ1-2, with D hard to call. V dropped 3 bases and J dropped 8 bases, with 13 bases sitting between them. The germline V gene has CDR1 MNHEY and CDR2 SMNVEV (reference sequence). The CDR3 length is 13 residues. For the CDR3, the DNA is TGTGCCAGCAGTTTTCGGGGTGATGGCGGCTACACCTTC. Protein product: CASSFRGDGGYTF.

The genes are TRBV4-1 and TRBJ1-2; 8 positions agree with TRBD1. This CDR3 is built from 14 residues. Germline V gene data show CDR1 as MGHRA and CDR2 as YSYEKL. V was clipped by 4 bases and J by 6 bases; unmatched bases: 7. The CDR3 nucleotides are TGCGCCAGCAGCCCCCAGGGGGCTATGGATGGCTACACCTTC. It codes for CASSPQGAMDGYTF.

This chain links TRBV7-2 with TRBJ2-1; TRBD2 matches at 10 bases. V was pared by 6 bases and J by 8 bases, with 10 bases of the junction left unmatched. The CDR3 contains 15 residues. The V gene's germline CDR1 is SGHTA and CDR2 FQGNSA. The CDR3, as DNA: TGTGCCAGCAGTACTAGCGGGAAGGGGAGCTATGAGCAGTTCTTC. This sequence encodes CASSTSGKGSYEQFF.

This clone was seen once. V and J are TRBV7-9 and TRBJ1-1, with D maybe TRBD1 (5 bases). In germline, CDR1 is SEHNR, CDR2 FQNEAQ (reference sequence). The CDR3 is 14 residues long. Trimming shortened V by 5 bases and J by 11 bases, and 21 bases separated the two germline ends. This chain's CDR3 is CASSPTTSGGEAFF. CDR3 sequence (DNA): TGTGCCAGCAGCCCGACGACGTCGGGGGGAGAGGCTTTCTTT. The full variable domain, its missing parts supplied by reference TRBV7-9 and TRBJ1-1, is DTGVSQNPRHKITKRGQNVTFRCDPISEHNRLYWYRQTLGQGPEFLTYFQNEAQLEKSRLLSDRFSAERPKGSFSTLEIQRTEQGDSAMYLCASSPTTSGGEAFFGQGTRLTVV.

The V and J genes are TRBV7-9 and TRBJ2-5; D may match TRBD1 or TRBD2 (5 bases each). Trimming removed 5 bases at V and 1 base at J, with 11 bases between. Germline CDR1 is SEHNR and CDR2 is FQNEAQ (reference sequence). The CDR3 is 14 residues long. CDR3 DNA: TGTGCCAGCAGCGGGGACGTTGCCCAAGAGACCCAGTACTTC. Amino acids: CASSGDVAQETQYF.

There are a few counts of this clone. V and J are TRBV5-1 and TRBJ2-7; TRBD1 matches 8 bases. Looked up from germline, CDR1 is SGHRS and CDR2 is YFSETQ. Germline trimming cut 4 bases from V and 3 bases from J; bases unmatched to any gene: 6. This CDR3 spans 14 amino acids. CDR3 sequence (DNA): TGCGCCAGCAGCCCCCTAGGACAGGGCTACGAGCAGTACTTC. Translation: CASSPLGQGYEQYF.

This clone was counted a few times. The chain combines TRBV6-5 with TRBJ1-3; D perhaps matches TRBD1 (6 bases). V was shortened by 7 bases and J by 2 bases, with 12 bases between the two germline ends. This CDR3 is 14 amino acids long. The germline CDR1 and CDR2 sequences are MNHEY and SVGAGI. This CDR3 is CASMGEGAGNTIYF. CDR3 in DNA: TGTGCCAGCATGGGCGAGGGGGCTGGAAACACCATATATTTT.

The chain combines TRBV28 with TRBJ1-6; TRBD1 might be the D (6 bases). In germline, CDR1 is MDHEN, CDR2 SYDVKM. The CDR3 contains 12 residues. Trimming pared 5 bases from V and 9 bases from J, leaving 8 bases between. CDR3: CASSQGGSPLHF. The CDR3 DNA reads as TGTGCCAGCAGTCAAGGGGGTTCACCCCTCCACTTT.

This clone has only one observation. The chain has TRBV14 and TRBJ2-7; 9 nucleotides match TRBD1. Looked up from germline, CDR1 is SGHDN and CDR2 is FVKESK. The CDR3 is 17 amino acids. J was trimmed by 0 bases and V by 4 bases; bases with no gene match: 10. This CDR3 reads CASSRARGTGTSYEQYF. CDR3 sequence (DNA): TGTGCCAGCAGCCGAGCTAGGGGGACAGGGACCTCCTACGAGCAGTACTTC.

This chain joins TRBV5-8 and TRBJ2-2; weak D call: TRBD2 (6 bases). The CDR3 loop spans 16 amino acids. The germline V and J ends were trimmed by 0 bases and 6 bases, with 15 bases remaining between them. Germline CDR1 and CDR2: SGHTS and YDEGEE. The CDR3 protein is CASSLDRGIVSGELFF. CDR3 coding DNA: TGTGCCAGCAGCTTGGATCGGGGGATAGTATCCGGGGAGCTGTTTTTT. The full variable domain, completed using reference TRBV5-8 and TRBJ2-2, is EAGVTQSPTHLIKTRGQQATLRCSPISGHTSVYWYQQALGLGLQFLLWYDEGEERNRGNFPPRFSGRQFPNYSSELNVNALELEDSALYLCASSLDRGIVSGELFFGEGSRLTVL.

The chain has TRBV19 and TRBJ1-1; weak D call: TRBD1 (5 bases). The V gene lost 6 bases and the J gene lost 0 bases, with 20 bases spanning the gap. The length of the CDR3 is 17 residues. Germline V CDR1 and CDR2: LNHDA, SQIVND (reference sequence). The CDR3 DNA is TGTGCCAGTAGCCCTCTTGAGAGGCGGGGGATGAACACTGAAGCTTTCTTT. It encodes CASSPLERRGMNTEAFF.

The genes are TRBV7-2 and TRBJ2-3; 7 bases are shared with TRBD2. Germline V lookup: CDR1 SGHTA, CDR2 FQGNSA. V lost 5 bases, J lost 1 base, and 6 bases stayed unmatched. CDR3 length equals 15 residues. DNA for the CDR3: TGTGCCAGCAGCCCCGGACTAGGAGGCACAGATACGCAGTATTTT. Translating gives CASSPGLGGTDTQYF.

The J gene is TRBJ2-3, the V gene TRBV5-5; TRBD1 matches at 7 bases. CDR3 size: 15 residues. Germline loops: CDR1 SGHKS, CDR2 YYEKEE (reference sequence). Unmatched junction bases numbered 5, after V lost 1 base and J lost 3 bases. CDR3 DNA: TGTGCCAGCAGCTTGCGACAGGGTAGGACAGATACGCAGTATTTT. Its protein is CASSLRQGRTDTQYF.

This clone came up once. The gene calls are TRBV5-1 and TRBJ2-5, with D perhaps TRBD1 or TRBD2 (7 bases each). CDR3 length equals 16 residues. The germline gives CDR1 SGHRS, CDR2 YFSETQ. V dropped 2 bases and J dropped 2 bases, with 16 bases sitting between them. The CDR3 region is CASSFRQGGVQETQYF. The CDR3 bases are TGCGCCAGCAGCTTCCGACAGGGAGGGGTGCAAGAGACCCAGTACTTC.

The CDR3 spells CANPRGGANEQFF. CDR3 bases: TGCGCCAATCCGCGCGGGGGGGCCAATGAGCAGTTCTTC. The genes are TRBV5-1 and TRBJ2-1; 9 positions match TRBD2. V shed 9 bases, J shed 6 bases, and the junction held 7 bases outside the gene matches. Germline-derived CDR1 and CDR2 are SGHRS and YFSETQ. CDR3 length: 13 amino acids. The entire variable domain, with the rest obtained from reference TRBV5-1 and TRBJ2-1, is as follows: KAGVTQTPRYLIKTRGQQVTLSCSPISGHRSVSWYQQTPGQGLQFLFEYFSETQRNKGNFPGRFSGRQFSNSRSEMNVSTLELGDSALYLCANPRGGANEQFFGPGTRLTVL.

This chain's CDR3 is CASRYPGRGTEAFF. As DNA, the CDR3 is TGTGCCAGCAGGTACCCGGGCCGCGGGACTGAAGCTTTCTTT. The gene calls are TRBV11-2 and TRBJ1-1; D gene unclear. Germline CDR1 is SGHAT and CDR2 is FQNNGV. This CDR3 has 14 amino acids. Trimming stripped 6 bases from V and 5 bases from J, with 16 bases between.

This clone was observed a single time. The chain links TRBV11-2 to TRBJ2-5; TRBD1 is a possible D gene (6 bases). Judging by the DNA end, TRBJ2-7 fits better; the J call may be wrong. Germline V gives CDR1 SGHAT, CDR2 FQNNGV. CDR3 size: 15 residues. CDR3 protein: CASSLVSTGRYEQYF. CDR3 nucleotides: TGTGCCAGCAGCTTAGTAAGTACAGGGCGGTACGAGCAGTACTTC.

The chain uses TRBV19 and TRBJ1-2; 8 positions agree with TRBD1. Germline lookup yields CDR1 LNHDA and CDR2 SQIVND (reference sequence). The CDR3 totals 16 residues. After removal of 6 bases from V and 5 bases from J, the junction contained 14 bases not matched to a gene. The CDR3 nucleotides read TGTGCCAGTAGGCGACCAGGGGGCGCGGTGGAATATGGCTACACCTTC. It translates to CASRRPGGAVEYGYTF.

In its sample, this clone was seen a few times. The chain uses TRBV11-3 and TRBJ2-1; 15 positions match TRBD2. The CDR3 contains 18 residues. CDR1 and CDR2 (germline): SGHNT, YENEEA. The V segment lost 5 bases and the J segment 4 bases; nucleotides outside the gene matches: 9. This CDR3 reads CASSTSLGTSGGYNEQFF. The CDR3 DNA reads TGTGCCAGCAGCACATCTTTAGGGACTAGCGGGGGGTACAATGAGCAGTTCTTC. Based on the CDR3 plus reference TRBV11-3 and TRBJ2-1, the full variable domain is EAGVVQSPRYKIIEKKQPVAFWCNPISGHNTLYWYLQNLGQGPELLIRYENEEAVDDSQLPKDRFSAERLKGVDSTLKIQPAELGDSAVYLCASSTSLGTSGGYNEQFFGPGTRLTVL.

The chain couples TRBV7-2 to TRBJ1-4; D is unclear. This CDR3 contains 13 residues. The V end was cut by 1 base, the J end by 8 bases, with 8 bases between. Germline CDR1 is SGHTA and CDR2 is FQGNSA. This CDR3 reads CASSLGAGEKLFF. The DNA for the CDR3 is TGTGCCAGCAGCTTAGGAGCGGGGGAAAAACTGTTTTTT.

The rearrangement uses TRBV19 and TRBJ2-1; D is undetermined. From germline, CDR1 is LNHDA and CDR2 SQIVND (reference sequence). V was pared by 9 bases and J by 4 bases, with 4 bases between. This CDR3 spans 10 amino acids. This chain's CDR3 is CASGYNEQFF. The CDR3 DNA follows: TGTGCCAGCGGTTACAATGAGCAGTTCTTC.

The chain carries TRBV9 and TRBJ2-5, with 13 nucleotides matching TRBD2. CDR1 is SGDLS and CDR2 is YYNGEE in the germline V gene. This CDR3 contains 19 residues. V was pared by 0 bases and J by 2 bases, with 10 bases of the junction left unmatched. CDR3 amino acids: CASSVGLVLGLAGQETQYF. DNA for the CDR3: TGTGCCAGCAGCGTAGGATTGGTCTTGGGACTAGCGGGACAAGAGACCCAGTACTTC.

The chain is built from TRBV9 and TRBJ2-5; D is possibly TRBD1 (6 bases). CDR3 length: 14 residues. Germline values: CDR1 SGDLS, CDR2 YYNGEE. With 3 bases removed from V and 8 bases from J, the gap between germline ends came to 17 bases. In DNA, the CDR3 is TGTGCCAGCAGCGAACAGGGTATAGGGACAACCCAGTACTTC. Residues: CASSEQGIGTTQYF.

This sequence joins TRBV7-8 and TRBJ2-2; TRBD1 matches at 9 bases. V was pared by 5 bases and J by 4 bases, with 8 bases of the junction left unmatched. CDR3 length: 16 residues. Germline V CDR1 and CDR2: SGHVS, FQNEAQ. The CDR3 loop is CASSAPGQGITGELFF. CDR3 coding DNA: TGTGCCAGCAGCGCTCCGGGACAGGGCATCACCGGGGAGCTGTTTTTT.

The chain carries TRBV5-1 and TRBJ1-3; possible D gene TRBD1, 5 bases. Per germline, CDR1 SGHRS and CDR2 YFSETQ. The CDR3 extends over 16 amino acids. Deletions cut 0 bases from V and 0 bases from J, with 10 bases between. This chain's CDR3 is CASSLGQTSSGNTIYF. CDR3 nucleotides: TGCGCCAGCAGCTTGGGACAGACCAGCTCTGGAAACACCATATATTTT.

The CDR3 nucleotides are TGTGCCAGCTCACCACCGGGGGGACGGAACACTGAAGCTTTCTTT. Protein sequence: CASSPPGGRNTEAFF. The rearrangement uses TRBV18 and TRBJ1-1, with a weak D call TRBD1 (5 bases). This CDR3 comprises 15 residues. Trimming left V 0 bases short and J 1 base short, with 9 bases between. The germline V gene encodes CDR1 KGHSH and CDR2 LQKENI.

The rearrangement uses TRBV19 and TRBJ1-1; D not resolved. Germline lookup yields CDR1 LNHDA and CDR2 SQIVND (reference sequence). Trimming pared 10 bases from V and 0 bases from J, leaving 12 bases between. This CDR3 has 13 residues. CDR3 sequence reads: CATAKAVNTEAFF. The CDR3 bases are TGTGCCACCGCGAAGGCAGTGAACACTGAAGCTTTCTTT. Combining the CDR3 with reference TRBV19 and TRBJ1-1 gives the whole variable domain DGGITQSPKYLFRKEGQNVTLSCEQNLNHDAMYWYRQDPGQGLRLIYYSQIVNDFQKGDIAEGYSVSREKKESFPLTVTSAQKNPTAFYLCATAKAVNTEAFFGQGTRLTVV.